This paragraph reports one T cell receptor beta chain. This entry comes from a study of blood T cell repertoires in COVID-19. Study-level background: In each case, the material was cDNA or gDNA derived from T cells, B-cell-depleted T cells, or PBMCs.

Profiling relied on immunoSEQ multiplex PCR, and the TCRdb table lists in-frame clones only, not all of them. The sample holds around 350,000 clones; around 87% are singletons and the top ten take under 3%. The material sequenced was peripheral blood. The TCR comes from a human donor in a cohort sampled during active COVID-19.

CDR3 protein: CASSWGQQETQYF. The DNA of the CDR3 is TGTGCCAGCAGCTGGGGACAGCAAGAGACCCAGTACTTC. The genes are TRBV11-2 and TRBJ2-5, with 7 nucleotides matching TRBD1. The V and J ends lost 4 bases and 2 bases, in that order; junction bases with no gene match: 1. The V gene's germline CDR1 is SGHAT and CDR2 FQNNGV. The CDR3 has 13 residues.